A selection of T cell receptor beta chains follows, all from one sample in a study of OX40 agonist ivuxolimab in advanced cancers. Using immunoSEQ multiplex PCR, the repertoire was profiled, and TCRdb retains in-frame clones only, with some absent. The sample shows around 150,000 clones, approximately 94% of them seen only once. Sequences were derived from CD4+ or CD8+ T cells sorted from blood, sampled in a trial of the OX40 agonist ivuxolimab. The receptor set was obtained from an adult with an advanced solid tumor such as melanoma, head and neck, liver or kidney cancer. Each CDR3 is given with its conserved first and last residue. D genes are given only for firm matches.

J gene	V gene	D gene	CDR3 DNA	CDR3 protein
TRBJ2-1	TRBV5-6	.	TGTGCCAGCAGCTTCCGGGGGGTCCCCGAAGGGGGGGAGCAGTTCTTC	CASSFRGVPEGGEQFF
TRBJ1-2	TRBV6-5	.	TGTGCCAGCAGAACCACCGGCGGGGGGGCAAGTGGCTACACCTTC	CASRTTGGGASGYTF
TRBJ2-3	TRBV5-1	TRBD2	TGCGCCAGCAGCTCGGGACTAGACCGGAGCACAGATACGCAGTATTTT	CASSSGLDRSTDTQYF
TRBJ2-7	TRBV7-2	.	TGCGCCAGCAGCCAGACGGCGGAGTACGAGCAGTACTTC	CASSQTAEYEQYF
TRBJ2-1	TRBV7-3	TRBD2	TGTGCCAGCAGCTTATCGGGACTAGCGGGGAATGAGCAGTTCTTC	CASSLSGLAGNEQFF
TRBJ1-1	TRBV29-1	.	TGCAGCGTTCCCGGGCCGACTGAAGCTTTCTTT	CSVPGPTEAFF
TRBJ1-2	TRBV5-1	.	TGCGCCAGCAGCCCGGGGACCTCCAGCTATGGCTACACCTTC	CASSPGTSSYGYTF
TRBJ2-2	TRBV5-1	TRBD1	TGCGCCAGCAGACCCGACAGGGACACCGGGGAGCTGTTTTTT	CASRPDRDTGELFF
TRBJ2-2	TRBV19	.	TGTGCCAGCAACCCCGGTGCGAACACCGGGGAGCTGTTTTTT	CASNPGANTGELFF
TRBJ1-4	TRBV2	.	TGTGCCAGCAGCTTCCCTCGGATAAGTGAAAAACTGTTTTTT	CASSFPRISEKLFF
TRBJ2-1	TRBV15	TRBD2	TGTGCCACCAGCAGAGACGCGGTGGCGGGAGGGGACAATGAGCAGTTCTTC	CATSRDAVAGGDNEQFF
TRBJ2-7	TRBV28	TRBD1	TGTGCCAGCCGTTCGGGACAGGGCTACGAGCAGTACTTC	CASRSGQGYEQYF